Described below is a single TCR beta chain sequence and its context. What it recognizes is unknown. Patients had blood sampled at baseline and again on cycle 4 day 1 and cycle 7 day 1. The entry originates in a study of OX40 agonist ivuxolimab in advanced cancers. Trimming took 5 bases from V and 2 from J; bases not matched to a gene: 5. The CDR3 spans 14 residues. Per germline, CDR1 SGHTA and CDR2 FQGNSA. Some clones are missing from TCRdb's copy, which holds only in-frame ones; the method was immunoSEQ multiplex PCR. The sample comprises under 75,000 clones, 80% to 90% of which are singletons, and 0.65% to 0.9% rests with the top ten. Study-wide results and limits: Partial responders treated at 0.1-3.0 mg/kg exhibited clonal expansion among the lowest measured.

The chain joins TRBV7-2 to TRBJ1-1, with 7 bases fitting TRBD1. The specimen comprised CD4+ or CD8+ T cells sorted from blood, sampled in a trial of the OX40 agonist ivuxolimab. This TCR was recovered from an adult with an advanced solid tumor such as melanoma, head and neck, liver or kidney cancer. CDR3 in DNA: TGTGCCAGCAGCCCCCGGACAGGCAACACTGAAGCTTTCTTT. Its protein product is CASSPRTGNTEAFF.